The sequence of this T cell receptor (beta chain) was determined in a study of CD8 T cells in ankylosing spondylitis. Notes on the study in general: Disease-linked clones bore a CD8+ phenotype, appearing relatively rarely in peripheral blood. From matched ankylosing spondylitis synovial fluid, disease-linked clones were reportedly recovered at significantly enriched levels. Several highly homologous variants formed a TCR beta motif that appeared characteristic of ankylosing spondylitis blood.

By quantitative 5'-RACE with molecular barcodes, the TCR beta libraries were made. TCRdb re-called the 5' RACE reads through MiXCR, storing one row per CDR3 protein. Of 200,000 to 300,000 distinct CDR3 sequences in the sample, 20% to 30% were seen once. Notes on this clonotype: No antigen is known for it.

With 6 bases clipped from V and 10 bases from J, the junction kept 6 bases outside the gene matches. The CDR3 loop spans 14 amino acids. Germline assignment: CDR1 MNHNS and CDR2 SASEGT. Sequencing was done on a sample of blood, either unsorted or a sorted T cell fraction (not recorded which). The receptor comes from a male donor with ankylosing spondylitis or in good health (not recorded which). The rearrangement links TRBV6-1 to TRBJ2-1; 13 positions match TRBD2. The CDR3 bases are TGTGCCAGCAGAACCGGACTAGCGGGGGCCGAGCAGTTCTTC. Protein: CASRTGLAGAEQFF.